The TCR beta chain described here comes from a study of blood T cell repertoires in COVID-19 (dated by TCRdb to 2020 to 2022). Regarding the research as a whole: Samples covering the acute and convalescent phases of COVID-19 were provided by collaborators in the United States, Italy and Spain. The prospective study material was composed of cDNA or gDNA derived from T cells, B-cell-depleted T cells, or PBMCs. A freely available public database, intended as a resource for researchers studying the immune response to SARS-CoV-2, is where the repertoires were released. Samples came from the ongoing ImmuneRACE study (first 160 participants) plus 1,254 subjects from 6 global collaborators. Sample metadata almost always included a de-identified subject ID, COVID-19 status, age in years and sex. The dataset comprised deeply sampled blood TCRbeta repertoires from subjects exposed to, actively infected with, or recovered from COVID-19. Where HLA class I and class II types were available, the types were taken from metadata supplied by the sample provider, not from assay-based typing.

Overall study outcomes, separate from this receptor: Clinical and demographic metadata were provided uncurated, with the amount varying by source and participant.

Whole blood was collected in K2EDTA tubes by collaborating institutions according to the institutions' own protocols. For TCRbeta analysis, collaborators shipped samples as frozen whole blood, isolated PBMCs, or DNA extracted from either of those sample types. The CDR3 goes from the cysteine to the phenylalanine over 13 residues. CDR3 DNA only is kept here, 39 bases in frame from base 1. V is reduced by 7 bases and J by 5 bases, leaving a spacing of 11 bases between them. CDR1 and CDR2, looked up from the germline V gene (reference sequence), are LNHDA and SQIVND. With regard to this clone: Its recognized antigen is unknown. Per-nucleotide qualities are absent, and no much larger clonotype sits a single base away.

The immunoSEQ Assay, a bias-controlled multiplex PCR, was used to amplify TCRbeta CDR3 regions from genomic DNA. Under the source paper's analysis protocol: Nucleated cell counts per sample were estimated from amplification of reference gene primers within the assay. Sequence reads were collapsed and filtered to measure the absolute abundance of every unique TCRbeta CDR3 rearrangement. Productive Simpson clonality was computed per sample as the square root of Simpson's diversity index over productive rearrangements. TCRdb provides this immuneACCESS table in a form limited to in-frame rearrangements. Some clones are lacking; in checked studies, under half of them reflect an unresolved V gene, and why the rest are absent is not known. That table gives V, J and clone size, and the DNA gave D and trimming. A total of fewer than 35,000 clones appear in this sample, 82% of them only once. About 1.8% of the sample is taken by the ten largest.

The receptor comes from a man of 80 years or more with active or convalescent COVID-19. The sequence joins TRBV19 to TRBJ2-2; the D segment cannot be called with confidence. Sequencing was carried out using peripheral blood. The bases are TGTGCCAGTACCAGGTTGTTAACCGGGGAGCTGTTTTTT. Its translation reads: CASTRLLTGELFF.